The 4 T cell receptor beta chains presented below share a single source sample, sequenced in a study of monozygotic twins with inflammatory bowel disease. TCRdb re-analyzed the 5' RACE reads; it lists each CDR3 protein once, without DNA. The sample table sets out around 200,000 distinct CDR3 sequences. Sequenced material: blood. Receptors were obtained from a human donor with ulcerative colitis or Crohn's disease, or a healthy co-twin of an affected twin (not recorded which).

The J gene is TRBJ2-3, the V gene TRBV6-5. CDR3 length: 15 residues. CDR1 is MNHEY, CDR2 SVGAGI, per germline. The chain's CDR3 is CASSYERISTDTQYF.

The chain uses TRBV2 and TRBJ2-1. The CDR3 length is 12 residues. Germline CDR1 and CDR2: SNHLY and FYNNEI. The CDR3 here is CASKPGYNEQFF.

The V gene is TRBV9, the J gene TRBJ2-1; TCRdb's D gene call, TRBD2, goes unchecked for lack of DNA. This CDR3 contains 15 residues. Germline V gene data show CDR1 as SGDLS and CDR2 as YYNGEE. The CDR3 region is CASSVGGLFYNEQFF.

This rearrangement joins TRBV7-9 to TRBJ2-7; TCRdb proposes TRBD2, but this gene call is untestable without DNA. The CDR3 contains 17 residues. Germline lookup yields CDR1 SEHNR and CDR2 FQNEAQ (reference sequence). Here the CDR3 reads CASSLAGRPQDIYEQYF.